The 12 T cell receptor beta chains below all came from one sample that was sequenced in a study of cytomegalovirus exposure and HLA in healthy donors. PCR involved 60 Vbeta and 13 Jbeta primers. Some clones are missing from TCRdb's copy, which holds only in-frame ones; the method was immunoSEQ multiplex PCR. The sample lists about 220,000 clones, 82% occurring once. The sample was PBMCs. Receptors originate from a middle-aged woman in good health and CMV-seropositive.

The chain links TRBV7-6 to TRBJ2-5; TRBD2 agrees at 9 bases. CDR3 length equals 13 residues. Losses at the gene ends were 5 bases for V and 5 bases for J; bases not matched to a gene: 3. Looked up from germline, CDR1 is SGHVS and CDR2 is FNYEAQ. The chain's CDR3 is CASSPGLAETQYF. For the CDR3, the DNA is TGTGCCAGCAGCCCAGGACTAGCGGAGACCCAGTACTTC.

The genes are TRBV30 and TRBJ2-1; D is unresolved. The CDR3 is made up of 11 amino acids. Looked up from germline, CDR1 is GTSNPN and CDR2 is SVGIG (reference sequence). Trimming cost V 2 bases and J 9 bases, with 8 bases left between them. DNA of the CDR3: TGTGCCTGGAGTTTCCTGAGTGAGCAGTTCTTC. Amino acids: CAWSFLSEQFF.

This clone came up once. This chain joins TRBV10-3 and TRBJ2-7; 12 nucleotides line up with TRBD2. Trimming removed 8 bases from V and 7 bases from J; junction bases left unmatched: 6. There are 13 residues in the CDR3. Germline V gene data show CDR1 as ENHRY and CDR2 as SYGVKD. DNA of the CDR3: TGTGCCATCGGGGGGACTAGCGGGTTTGAGCAGTACTTC. Amino acid sequence: CAIGGTSGFEQYF.

The chain links TRBV18 to TRBJ2-7; 8 bases align to TRBD1. There are 14 residues in the CDR3. Germline CDR1 reads KGHSH; CDR2 reads LQKENI. V lost 3 bases to trimming and J lost 0 bases; unmatched junction nucleotides: 1. The CDR3 sequence: CASSPDRGSYEQYF. CDR3 DNA: TGTGCCAGCTCACCCGACAGGGGCTCCTACGAGCAGTACTTC.

The rearrangement uses TRBV5-8 and TRBJ1-5, with D tentatively TRBD1 (5 bases). Germline-derived CDR1 and CDR2 are SGHTS and YDEGEE. The CDR3 contains 15 residues. Trimming cost V 4 bases and J 4 bases, with 15 bases left between them. DNA for the CDR3: TGTGCCAGCAGCCGCTGGGACGGAGGGAATCAGCCCCAGCATTTT. Amino acid sequence: CASSRWDGGNQPQHF.

The gene calls are TRBV7-2 and TRBJ2-5, with 10 bases identical to TRBD1. After removal of 4 bases from V and 3 bases from J, the junction contained 5 bases not matched to a gene. The CDR3 has 15 residues. Germline values: CDR1 SGHTA, CDR2 FQGNSA. The CDR3 sequence: CASSSLGTGEETQYF. Written as DNA, the CDR3 is TGTGCCAGCAGCTCCTTAGGGACAGGGGAAGAGACCCAGTACTTC.

The rearrangement uses TRBV2 and TRBJ1-5; the D is unclear. CDR1 and CDR2 from the germline V gene are SNHLY and FYNNEI. CDR3 length equals 14 residues. Trimming took off 4 bases at V and 5 bases at J, with 12 bases between the two ends. The CDR3 loop is CASSGGHLDQPQHF. CDR3 in DNA: TGTGCCAGCAGTGGAGGGCACCTTGATCAGCCCCAGCATTTT.

The chain couples TRBV30 to TRBJ1-1, with D unclear. CDR1 is GTSNPN and CDR2 is SVGIG in the germline V gene (reference sequence). The CDR3 sequence is 11 residues long. V gave up 4 bases and J gave up 3 bases, with 6 bases separating them. CDR3 protein: CAWTDYTEAFF. The CDR3 DNA follows: TGTGCCTGGACCGACTACACTGAAGCTTTCTTT.

The chain employs TRBV7-9 and TRBJ1-1; tentative D call: TRBD1 (6 bases). The germline V gene encodes CDR1 SEHNR and CDR2 FQNEAQ (reference sequence). V was shortened by 1 base and J by 5 bases, with 11 bases between the two germline ends. This CDR3 is 14 amino acids long. The CDR3 coding sequence is TGTGCCAGCAGCTTAGGGGCAGGGGCAACTGAAGCTTTCTTT. Translation: CASSLGAGATEAFF.

This clone was counted a single time. The chain recombines TRBV5-1 with TRBJ2-3, with D possibly TRBD1 on 7 matching bases. Germline V gives CDR1 SGHRS, CDR2 YFSETQ. This CDR3 comprises 16 residues. The V and J ends lost 0 bases and 0 bases respectively, with 11 bases between them. CDR3 amino acids: CASSLAQGGSTDTQYF. Here the CDR3 DNA reads TGCGCCAGCAGCTTGGCCCAGGGGGGAAGCACAGATACGCAGTATTTT.

The chain uses TRBV19 and TRBJ2-2, with 9 bases aligning to TRBD1. The CDR3 length is 16 residues. Germline V gene sequence: CDR1 LNHDA, CDR2 SQIVND (reference sequence). J lost 4 bases, V lost 4 bases, and 7 bases had no gene match. The CDR3 region is CASSTRTGATTGELFF. DNA for the CDR3: TGTGCCAGTAGTACCCGGACAGGGGCCACCACCGGGGAGCTGTTTTTT.

CDR3 loop: CARDRGGTGELFF. The CDR3 DNA sequence: TGTGCCCGAGACAGGGGAGGGACCGGGGAGCTGTTTTTT. The chain uses TRBV30 and TRBJ2-2, with D maybe TRBD1 (8 bases). The CDR3 is 13 amino acids. Trimming stripped 8 bases from V and 5 bases from J, with 15 bases between. Per the germline V gene, CDR1 is GTSNPN and CDR2 is SVGIG (reference sequence). The whole variable domain, remainder taken from reference TRBV30 and TRBJ2-2, is SQTIHQWPATLVQPVGSPLSLECTVEGTSNPNLYWYRQAAGRGLQLLFYSVGIGQISSEVPQNLSASRPQDRQFILSSKKLLLSDSGFYLCARDRGGTGELFFGEGSRLTVL.